This T cell receptor (beta chain) appears in the sequencing data of a study of immune cell composition in non-small cell lung cancer. Per the germline V gene, CDR1 is SQVTM and CDR2 is ANQGSEA. The CDR3 sequence is 12 residues long. Between the trimmed V and J ends, which lost 5 bases and 5 bases, there was a span of 13 bases. Sequenced by immunoSEQ multiplex PCR; TCRdb stores in-frame clones only, minus some. Of 2,500 to 4,000 clones listed, about 84% were seen once; the top ten hold approximately 9.6%. The chain employs TRBV29-1 and TRBJ2-7; D remains ambiguous. This TCR derives from a human donor with non-small cell lung cancer. The source material was lung tumor tissue. For the CDR3, the DNA is TGCAGCGTTCGGGTCATTACTAACGAGCAGTACTTC. This codes for CSVRVITNEQYF.